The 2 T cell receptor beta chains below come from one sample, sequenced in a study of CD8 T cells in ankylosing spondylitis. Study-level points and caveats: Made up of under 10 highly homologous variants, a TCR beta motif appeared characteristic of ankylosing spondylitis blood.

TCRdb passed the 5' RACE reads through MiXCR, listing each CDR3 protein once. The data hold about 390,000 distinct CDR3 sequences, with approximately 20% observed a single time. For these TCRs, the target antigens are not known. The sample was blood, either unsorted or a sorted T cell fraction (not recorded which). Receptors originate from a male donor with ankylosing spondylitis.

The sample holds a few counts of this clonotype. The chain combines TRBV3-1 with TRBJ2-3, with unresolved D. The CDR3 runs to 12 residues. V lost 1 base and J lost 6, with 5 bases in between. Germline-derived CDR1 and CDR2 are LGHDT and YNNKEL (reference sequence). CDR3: CASSQGVDTQYF. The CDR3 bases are TGTGCCAGCAGCCAAGGGGTGGATACGCAGTATTTT.

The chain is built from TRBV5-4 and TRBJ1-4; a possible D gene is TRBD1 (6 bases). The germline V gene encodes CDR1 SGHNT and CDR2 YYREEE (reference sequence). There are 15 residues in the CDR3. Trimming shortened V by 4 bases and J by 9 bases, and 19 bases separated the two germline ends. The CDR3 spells CASSRGGHGQQKLFF. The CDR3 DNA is TGTGCCAGCAGCAGGGGGGGACATGGGCAGCAAAAACTGTTTTTT.